These T cell receptor beta chains were read from a single sample in a study of blood T cells in healthy people across ages. A single record per CDR3 protein comes from TCRdb applying MiXCR to the 5' RACE reads. In the table there are approximately 810,000 distinct CDR3 sequences, 36% of which are singletons. Sample: blood. The receptors were gathered from a man younger than 35 in good health. Both conserved end residues are part of each CDR3. D genes are given only for firm matches. Clone size, where shown, is once, few, many, or a class for clones that have expanded.

clone_size,v_call,j_call,cdr3_length,d_call,cdr3_nt,cdr3_aa
many,TRBV12-3/TRBV12-4,TRBJ2-7,14,TRBD2,TGTGCCAGCACTCTAGCGGCACTAGAGTACGAGCAGTACTTC,CASTLAALEYEQYF
many,TRBV15,TRBJ2-1,14,-,TGTGCCACCAGCAGAGATCTATCCTACAATGAGCAGTTCTTC,CATSRDLSYNEQFF
-,TRBV10-3,TRBJ1-5,15,-,TGTGCCATCAGTGAACAGGTATTTAGCAATCAGCCCCAGCATTTT,CAISEQVFSNQPQHF
few,TRBV3-1,TRBJ2-5,16,TRBD2,TGTGCCAGCAGCCCTCTGACTAGCAACGGTCTGGAGACCCAGTACTTC,CASSPLTSNGLETQYF
-,TRBV6-6,TRBJ2-5,15,TRBD2,TGTGCCAGCAGTCTGAGTAGCGGGAGCCAAGAGACCCAGTACTTC,CASSLSSGSQETQYF
-,TRBV28,TRBJ2-1,10,-,TGTGCCAGCGGAAAAGAGACCCAGTTCTTC,CASGKETQFF
few,TRBV28,TRBJ2-1,19,TRBD2,TGTGCCACCACCGGACCGGGGCGGGGGGCGCGATTCTCCTACAATGAGCAGTTCTTC,CATTGPGRGARFSYNEQFF
-,TRBV4-1,TRBJ2-1,14,TRBD1,TGCGCCAGCAGCCCGGACAGGGGGGTGGGTGAGCAGTTCTTC,CASSPDRGVGEQFF
-,TRBV7-8,TRBJ2-3,16,TRBD1,TGTGCCAGCAGCCCCTGGGACAGGGAAGTCCCAGATACGCAGTATTTT,CASSPWDREVPDTQYF
few,TRBV28,TRBJ2-1,14,TRBD1,TGTGCCAGCAGTTTCCGGGACAGAGACAATGAGCAGTTCTTC,CASSFRDRDNEQFF
-,TRBV5-5,TRBJ2-7,16,TRBD1,TGTGCCAGCAGCCCATGGTCCGGGACAGGGGACTACGAGCAGTACTTC,CASSPWSGTGDYEQYF
-,TRBV28,TRBJ2-7,14,-,TGTGCCAGCAGTGGCTCGGGTAGCTCCTACGAGCAGTACTTC,CASSGSGSSYEQYF
-,TRBV19,TRBJ1-5,14,-,TGTGCCAGTAGTAAGGGAGGGGACTATCAGCCCCAGCATTTT,CASSKGGDYQPQHF
-,TRBV20-1,TRBJ2-7,11,-,TGCAGTGCTAGAGATTATCTCGAGCAGTACTTC,CSARDYLEQYF
-,TRBV20-1,TRBJ2-7,13,TRBD1,TGCAGTGCTACGAAGACAGGGCAGGACGAGCAGTACTTC,CSATKTGQDEQYF
-,TRBV20-1,TRBJ1-1,12,-,TGCAGTGCTACGGACAGTGTTATTGAAGCTTTCTTT,CSATDSVIEAFF
-,TRBV9,TRBJ2-3,17,-,TGTGCCAGCAGCTTCCGTAAAAATGCGGCGGAGGCAGAGACGCAGTATTTT,CASSFRKNAAEAETQYF
few,TRBV7-3,TRBJ1-1,14,-,TGTGCCAGCAGCTTAAACAGTATGGTTTCTGAAGCTTTCTTT,CASSLNSMVSEAFF
-,TRBV29-1,TRBJ1-1,12,TRBD1,TGTCGCGTCGGAGGCAGGGGGCGCGAAGCTTTCTTT,CRVGGRGREAFF
few,TRBV5-1,TRBJ2-1,14,-,TGCGCCAGCGGAGTAGGTGGGGCAAACAATGAGCAGTTCTTC,CASGVGGANNEQFF
-,TRBV6-1,TRBJ2-2,17,-,TGTGCCAGCAGCCTTGAGAGGTCCGGGGGTAACACCGGGGAGCTGTTTTTT,CASSLERSGGNTGELFF
-,TRBV7-2,TRBJ1-5,14,-,TGTGCCAGCAGCTTGTCCTGGGGTAATCAGCCCCAGCATTTT,CASSLSWGNQPQHF
few,TRBV28,TRBJ2-3,15,-,TGTGCCAGCAGCGCCCCTAACAGAGCGACAGATACGCAGTATTTT,CASSAPNRATDTQYF
once,TRBV29-1,TRBJ1-1,13,TRBD1,TGCAGCGTTGCGAGAGGGACAGGCACTGAAGCTTTCTTT,CSVARGTGTEAFF
-,TRBV6-5,TRBJ1-6,13,-,TGTGCCAGTAATTCCCGGGGTGGTTCACCCCTCCACTTT,CASNSRGGSPLHF
-,TRBV20-1,TRBJ1-2,13,-,TGCAGTGCCAGACGGGGGGTGAACTATGGCTACACCTTC,CSARRGVNYGYTF
-,TRBV12-3/TRBV12-4,TRBJ1-2,14,-,TGTGCCAGCAGCCCACCAGGGGTCGGCTATGGCTACACCTTC,CASSPPGVGYGYTF
-,TRBV5-4,TRBJ2-5,13,-,TGTGCCAGCAGCTTGTTACCCCGAGAGACCCAGTACTTC,CASSLLPRETQYF
few,TRBV5-5,TRBJ1-6,15,-,TGTGCCAGCAACCTACAGGGTTCGAGCAATTCACCCCTCCACTTT,CASNLQGSSNSPLHF
once,TRBV14,TRBJ2-2,16,-,TGTGCCAGCAACTCCAAATACCCGACGAACACCGGGGAGCTGTTTTTT,CASNSKYPTNTGELFF
-,TRBV7-6,TRBJ1-1,15,-,TGTGCCAGCAGCTTCAAGGGACGGATGAACACTGAAGCTTTCTTT,CASSFKGRMNTEAFF
-,TRBV12-3/TRBV12-4,TRBJ2-1,15,TRBD1,TGTGCCAGCAGTTGGACAGGGGAATCCTACAATGAGCAGTTCTTC,CASSWTGESYNEQFF
-,TRBV5-5,TRBJ1-5,14,-,TGTGCCAGCAGCTTGTTGAGAAGCAATCAGCCCCAGCATTTT,CASSLLRSNQPQHF
-,TRBV9,TRBJ1-5,13,-,TGTGCCAGCATCCCCCCTAGCAATCAGCCCCAGCATTTT,CASIPPSNQPQHF
few,TRBV28,TRBJ2-4,15,TRBD1,TGTGCCAGCAGTACGCCGGGACAGGTCTTTTCGGGGCAGTACTTC,CASSTPGQVFSGQYF
-,TRBV7-2,TRBJ2-3,16,TRBD2,TGTGCCAGCAGCGGCGGGACTAGCGGGATCACAGATACGCAGTATTTT,CASSGGTSGITDTQYF
many,TRBV12-3/TRBV12-4,TRBJ2-3,14,-,TGTGCCAGCAGTTTAGGCAGGGAAGTCACTACGCAGTATTTT,CASSLGREVTTQYF
-,TRBV9,TRBJ2-3,16,TRBD2,TGTGCCAGCAGCCGTAGCGGGGGCAGGGGGACAGATACGCAGTATTTT,CASSRSGGRGTDTQYF
few,TRBV27,TRBJ1-1,12,TRBD1,TGTGCCAGCAGCCAACAGGGGGCTGAAGCTTTCTTT,CASSQQGAEAFF
-,TRBV2,TRBJ1-5,14,-,TGTGCCAGCAGCACCCGGGACAACTCACAGCCCCAGCATTTT,CASSTRDNSQPQHF
-,TRBV28,TRBJ2-2,15,-,TGTGCCAGCAGTCTCGCCCCGAAGGACACCGGGGAGCTGTTTTTT,CASSLAPKDTGELFF
-,TRBV6-2/TRBV6-3,TRBJ1-2,15,-,TGTGCCAGCAGACACCTACAGGATGGGGGCTATGGCTACACCTTC,CASRHLQDGGYGYTF
few,TRBV12-5,TRBJ2-6,16,-,TGTGCTAGTGGTTTGGTGGACGGCTCTGGGGCCAACGTCCTGACTTTC,CASGLVDGSGANVLTF
-,TRBV12-3/TRBV12-4,TRBJ2-2,14,-,TGTGCCAGCAGGGGTGTGACTGTAACCGGGGAGCTGTTTTTT,CASRGVTVTGELFF
many,TRBV7-2,TRBJ2-7,14,-,TGCGCCAGCAGCTCACGGACGGGATCCTACGAGCAGTACTTC,CASSSRTGSYEQYF
few,TRBV7-9,TRBJ2-5,13,-,TGTGCCAGCAGACCGGGGGTCCAAGAGACCCAGTACTTC,CASRPGVQETQYF
-,TRBV9,TRBJ2-5,15,TRBD2,TGTGCCAGCAGTCCTCTCGGGGGGGTCCAAGAGACCCAGTACTTC,CASSPLGGVQETQYF
few,TRBV6-5,TRBJ1-1,14,-,TGTGCCAGCCAAATAGGGGGGGGTGGCACTGAAGCTTTCTTT,CASQIGGGGTEAFF
few,TRBV6-1,TRBJ2-5,13,-,TGTGCCAGCACCCCCCTAAGGAAAGAGACCCAGTACTTC,CASTPLRKETQYF
many,TRBV7-8,TRBJ2-1,16,TRBD2,TGTGCCAGCAGCTTAGGTGCGGGGGGGAACTACAATGAGCAGTTCTTC,CASSLGAGGNYNEQFF
-,TRBV6-2/TRBV6-3,TRBJ2-1,14,TRBD2,TGTGCCAGCAGTAATAGCGGGGGGAAGCGTGAGCAGTTCTTC,CASSNSGGKREQFF
many,TRBV12-3/TRBV12-4,TRBJ1-6,15,-,TGTGCCAGCAGCCTGGGGGGCTCCTATAATTCACCCCTCCACTTT,CASSLGGSYNSPLHF
few,TRBV5-1,TRBJ2-5,14,-,TGCGCCAGCAGCCCGAGCACCGTGATGGGGACCCAGTACTTC,CASSPSTVMGTQYF